This T cell receptor beta chain is drawn from a study of CD8+ T cells in alopecia areata. Germline V gene data show CDR1 as SGHNT and CDR2 as YYREEE (reference sequence). Trimming cost V 3 bases and J 9 bases, with 13 bases left between them. The CDR3 contains 13 residues. The treatment here: oral pan-JAK inhibitor, 5-10 mg twice daily. Extracted RNA was reverse transcribed, and the resulting cDNA served as sequencing template. Method: immunoSEQ multiplex PCR; TCRdb's copy keeps in-frame clones and lacks some. The sample records some 120,000 clones, 60% to 65% being singletons. The chain couples TRBV5-4 to TRBJ2-1, with a possible D match to TRBD2 (5 bases). This specimen consisted of CD4+ T cells sorted from blood, obtained at week 4, from a patient treated with tofacitinib. The source of this sequence is a human donor with alopecia areata. The CDR3 DNA reads TGTGCCAGCAGCTCCACTCAACTAGTTGAGCAGTTCTTC. Translation: CASSSTQLVEQFF.